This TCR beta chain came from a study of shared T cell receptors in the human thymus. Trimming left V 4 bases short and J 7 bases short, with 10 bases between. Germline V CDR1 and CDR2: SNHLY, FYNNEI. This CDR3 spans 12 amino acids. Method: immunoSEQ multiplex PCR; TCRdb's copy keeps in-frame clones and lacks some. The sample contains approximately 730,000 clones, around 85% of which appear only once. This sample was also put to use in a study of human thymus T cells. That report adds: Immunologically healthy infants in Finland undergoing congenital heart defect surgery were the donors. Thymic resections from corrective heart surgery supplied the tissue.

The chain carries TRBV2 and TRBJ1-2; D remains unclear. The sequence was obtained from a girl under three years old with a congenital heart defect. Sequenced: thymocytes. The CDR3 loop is CASSGEEGGYTF. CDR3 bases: TGTGCCAGCAGTGGGGAGGAGGGTGGCTACACCTTC.